Listed below are T cell receptor beta chains from one sample, sequenced in a study of blood T cell repertoires in COVID-19. TCRdb's copy holds only in-frame clones and misses some; the assay was immunoSEQ multiplex PCR. The sample carries roughly 180,000 clones, 80% to 90% recorded once. Material: PBMCs or T cells enriched from blood (not recorded which). The receptors derive from a woman aged 45-59 years in a cohort exposed to, infected with or recovered from COVID-19 (not recorded which). The CDR3 runs from the conserved cysteine through the conserved F or W. The D gene is left open where the match is weak. Where a row states a size, it is once, few, many or the class of an expanded clone; other rows omit it.

D gene	V gene	clone size	J gene	CDR3 protein	CDR3 DNA
TRBD1	TRBV2	once	TRBJ1-4	CASRGQGLASEKLFF	TGTGCCAGCAGAGGACAGGGGCTAGCTAGCGAAAAACTGTTTTTT
NA	TRBV7-8	few	TRBJ1-4	CASSLGQKSTNEKLFF	TGTGCCAGCAGCTTAGGACAGAAGTCAACTAATGAAAAACTGTTTTTT
NA	TRBV19	once	TRBJ1-4	CASSIVRSGGEKLFF	TGTGCCAGTAGTATCGTCCGCTCCGGGGGTGAAAAACTGTTTTTT
NA	TRBV5-1	NA	TRBJ2-4	CASSPTGGAKNIQYF	TGCGCCAGCAGCCCAACCGGGGGAGCCAAAAACATTCAGTACTTC
NA	TRBV14	NA	TRBJ1-1	CASENTKNTEAFF	TGTGCCAGCGAGAATACCAAGAACACTGAAGCTTTCTTT
TRBD2	TRBV19	NA	TRBJ2-2	CASTSGRGTPTRELFF	TGTGCCAGTACTAGCGGGAGAGGAACCCCGACCCGGGAGCTGTTTTTT
TRBD1	TRBV5-6	once	TRBJ2-7	CASSRTGTDEQYF	TGTGCCAGCAGCCGTACAGGGACAGACGAGCAGTACTTC
NA	TRBV28	NA	TRBJ1-1	CASSLTGRQTTTEAFF	TGTGCCAGCAGCCTAACAGGAAGACAGACGACCACTGAAGCTTTCTTT
NA	TRBV28	NA	TRBJ1-5	CASSPPGRGNQPQHF	TGTGCCAGCAGTCCCCCTGGAAGGGGTAATCAGCCCCAGCATTTT
NA	TRBV28	once	TRBJ1-2	CASSLGQTGGYTF	TGTGCCAGCAGTTTAGGCCAAACGGGTGGCTACACCTTC
TRBD1	TRBV5-4	NA	TRBJ1-1	CASTPGTAIPEAFF	TGTGCCAGCACCCCAGGGACAGCCATCCCTGAAGCTTTCTTT
TRBD1	TRBV2	NA	TRBJ1-1	CASSKDRGVVTEAFF	TGTGCCAGCAGCAAGGACAGGGGGGTCGTCACTGAAGCTTTCTTT
TRBD1	TRBV19	NA	TRBJ2-1	CASALDRGYNEQFF	TGTGCCAGTGCCCTGGACAGGGGCTACAATGAGCAGTTCTTC
TRBD1	TRBV7-3	NA	TRBJ2-1	CASSGTGRNEQFF	TGTGCCAGCTCCGGGACAGGGAGAAATGAGCAGTTCTTC
TRBD1	TRBV28	NA	TRBJ1-6	CASSFPGQSNSPLHF	TGTGCCAGCAGTTTCCCGGGACAGTCTAATTCACCCCTCCACTTT
TRBD1	TRBV5-6	NA	TRBJ2-7	CASLPGVGTGHYEQYF	TGTGCCAGCCTACCAGGGGTAGGGACAGGGCACTACGAGCAGTACTTC
NA	TRBV9	NA	TRBJ1-5	CATSRADSNQPQHF	TGTGCCACCTCCCGTGCAGATAGCAATCAGCCCCAGCATTTT
TRBD1	TRBV27	once	TRBJ1-6	CASSLAGGNSPLHF	TGTGCCAGCAGTTTAGCAGGGGGTAATTCACCCCTCCACTTT
NA	TRBV15	NA	TRBJ1-5	CATSRDRGRSNQPQHF	TGTGCCACCAGCAGAGATAGAGGTCGGAGCAATCAGCCCCAGCATTTT
TRBD1	TRBV11-1	NA	TRBJ2-1	CASSLVGTGYNEQFF	TGTGCCAGCAGCTTAGTGGGGACAGGTTACAATGAGCAGTTCTTC
TRBD1	TRBV15	NA	TRBJ1-6	CATSRDGTDSPLHF	TGTGCCACCAGCAGAGACGGGACAGATTCACCCCTCCACTTT
NA	TRBV24-1	NA	TRBJ2-4	CATTGISKNIQYF	TGTGCCACCACGGGGATATCCAAAAACATTCAGTACTTC
NA	TRBV29-1	NA	TRBJ2-1	CSVVRGPNEQFF	TGCAGCGTTGTCCGGGGTCCCAATGAGCAGTTCTTC
NA	TRBV7-9	few	TRBJ2-7	CASSLGQVLEGPIEQYF	TGTGCCAGCAGCTTAGGTCAGGTGTTGGAGGGGCCGATCGAGCAGTACTTC
NA	TRBV27	few	TRBJ2-6	CATKNPSRGANVLTF	TGTGCCACCAAAAACCCTAGCAGGGGGGCCAACGTCCTGACTTTC
TRBD1	TRBV6-2/TRBV6-3	once	TRBJ2-7	CASSYTGTGSNEQYF	TGTGCCAGCAGTTACACCGGGACAGGGTCGAACGAGCAGTACTTC
TRBD1	TRBV27	NA	TRBJ1-4	CASSLTTGGANEKLFF	TGTGCCAGCAGTTTAACCACAGGGGGGGCTAATGAAAAACTGTTTTTT
TRBD1	TRBV4-3	once	TRBJ1-1	CASSQDKGTGSPEAFF	TGCGCCAGCAGCCAAGATAAGGGGACAGGTTCTCCGGAAGCTTTCTTT
TRBD2	TRBV2	NA	TRBJ2-1	CASNRGGASYNEQFF	TGTGCCAGCAATCGCGGGGGGGCGTCCTACAATGAGCAGTTCTTC
NA	TRBV12-3/TRBV12-4	NA	TRBJ1-1	CASSLVGGTEAFF	TGTGCCAGCAGTTTGGTAGGGGGCACTGAAGCTTTCTTT
TRBD1	TRBV28	NA	TRBJ1-5	CASSTTGQGSNQPQHF	TGTGCCAGCAGTACGACGGGACAGGGGAGCAATCAGCCCCAGCATTTT
NA	TRBV27	NA	TRBJ1-1	CASSSSGHNLMNTEAFF	NA
NA	TRBV7-2	NA	TRBJ2-3	CASSLLGGAGDTQYF	TGTGCCAGCAGCTTATTGGGGGGGGCGGGAGATACGCAGTATTTT
TRBD1	TRBV5-4	NA	TRBJ1-2	CASSLDRGEVYGYTF	TGTGCCAGCAGCTTGGACAGGGGAGAGGTCTATGGCTACACCTTC
TRBD1	TRBV5-1	few	TRBJ1-5	CASSPGTGDYSNQPQHF	TGCGCCAGCAGCCCCGGGACAGGGGACTATAGCAATCAGCCCCAGCATTTT
NA	TRBV2	NA	TRBJ2-7	CASSVSRYEQYF	TGTGCCAGCTCTGTGAGCCGGTACGAGCAGTACTTC
NA	TRBV7-8	NA	TRBJ1-1	CASSFSGVRVNTEAFF	TGTGCCAGCAGCTTCAGCGGGGTCCGGGTGAACACTGAAGCTTTCTTT
NA	TRBV21-1	once	TRBJ2-2	CASRKDRGDGELFF	TGTGCCAGCAGGAAGGACAGGGGCGACGGGGAGCTGTTTTTT
TRBD1	TRBV5-1	NA	TRBJ2-7	CASSSGDRTSYEQYF	TGCGCCAGCAGCTCGGGGGACAGGACCTCCTACGAGCAGTACTTC
NA	TRBV11-3	few	TRBJ2-1	CASSLTGTIAEQFF	TGTGCCAGCAGCTTAACTGGGACAATTGCTGAGCAGTTCTTC
TRBD2	TRBV4-3	NA	TRBJ2-1	CASSQDLGGGAIYSYNEQFF	TGCGCCAGCAGCCAAGATTTGGGCGGGGGGGCTATTTATTCCTACAATGAGCAGTTCTTC
NA	TRBV18	NA	TRBJ2-5	CASSRTVQETQYF	TGTGCCAGCTCGCGGACAGTCCAAGAGACCCAGTACTTC
TRBD1	TRBV2	NA	TRBJ1-2	CASSWDSYGYTF	TGTGCCAGCAGCTGGGACAGCTATGGCTACACCTTC
NA	TRBV28	NA	TRBJ1-5	CASSLSDSSQPQHF	TGTGCCAGCAGTTTATCGGACAGTTCTCAGCCCCAGCATTTT
NA	TRBV15	NA	TRBJ2-5	CATGGTVEETQYF	TGTGCCACCGGAGGGACAGTAGAAGAGACCCAGTACTTC
NA	TRBV4-1	NA	TRBJ2-1	CASSQANLVAYNEQFF	TGCGCCAGCAGCCAAGCCAACTTGGTGGCCTACAATGAGCAGTTCTTC
TRBD2	TRBV9	once	TRBJ2-1	CASGSGGNEQFF	TGTGCCAGCGGTAGCGGGGGGAATGAGCAGTTCTTC
NA	TRBV21-1	NA	TRBJ1-1	CASSYRGEAFF	TGTGCCAGCAGCTACAGGGGTGAAGCTTTCTTT
NA	TRBV7-2	NA	TRBJ1-5	CASSLAVMGGLSNQPQHF	TGTGCCAGCAGCTTAGCCGTTATGGGGGGTCTTAGCAATCAGCCCCAGCATTTT
NA	TRBV9	NA	TRBJ2-7	CASSAGDQTYEQYF	TGTGCCAGCAGCGCTGGAGACCAAACCTACGAGCAGTACTTC
NA	TRBV7-2	NA	TRBJ2-5	CASSLARRDTTVQTQYF	TGTGCCAGCAGCTTAGCGCGCCGAGACACGACAGTACAGACCCAGTACTTC
NA	TRBV13	NA	TRBJ1-6	CASSLSPRMLNSPLHF	TGTGCCAGCAGCTTATCCCCTAGGATGTTAAATTCACCCCTCCACTTT
NA	TRBV27	once	TRBJ2-1	CASSLYPGTSPETYNEQFF	TGTGCCAGCAGTCTTTATCCCGGGACTTCACCCGAAACCTACAATGAGCAGTTCTTC
NA	TRBV3-1/TRBV3-2	once	TRBJ1-4	CASSQALGGLSEKLFF	TGTGCCAGCAGCCAAGCCCTCGGGGGGCTAAGTGAAAAACTGTTTTTT
NA	TRBV19	NA	TRBJ1-2	CASSLSHVAGVGYTF	TGTGCCAGTAGTCTGTCCCACGTCGCAGGGGTTGGCTACACCTTC
NA	TRBV2	NA	TRBJ1-5	CASGQRGSNQPQHF	TGTGCCAGCGGACAGAGAGGGAGCAATCAGCCCCAGCATTTT
NA	TRBV7-9	NA	TRBJ1-5	CASSLDSSNQPQHF	TGTGCCAGCAGCTTAGACAGTAGCAATCAGCCCCAGCATTTT
TRBD1	TRBV11-3	NA	TRBJ2-2	CASSTRDRGYTGELFF	TGTGCCAGCAGCACCCGGGACAGGGGGTACACCGGGGAGCTGTTTTTT
NA	TRBV4-3	NA	TRBJ1-1	CASSQEVDIMGTEAFF	TGCGCCAGCAGCCAAGAAGTAGACATTATGGGCACTGAAGCTTTCTTT
NA	TRBV30	medium-sized	TRBJ2-2	CAWSVGHGSGELFF	TGTGCCTGGAGTGTGGGGCATGGCTCCGGGGAGCTGTTTTTT